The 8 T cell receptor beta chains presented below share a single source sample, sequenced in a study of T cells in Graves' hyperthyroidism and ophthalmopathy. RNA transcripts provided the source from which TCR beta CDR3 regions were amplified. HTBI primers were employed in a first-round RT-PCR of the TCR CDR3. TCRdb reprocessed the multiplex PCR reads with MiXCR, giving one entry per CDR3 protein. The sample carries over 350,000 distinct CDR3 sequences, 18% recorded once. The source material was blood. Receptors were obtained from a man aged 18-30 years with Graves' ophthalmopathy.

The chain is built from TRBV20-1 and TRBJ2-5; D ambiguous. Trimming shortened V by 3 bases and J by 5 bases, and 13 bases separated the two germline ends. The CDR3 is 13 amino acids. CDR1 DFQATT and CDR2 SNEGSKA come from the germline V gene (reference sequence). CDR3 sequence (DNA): TGCAGTGCTAGGCACTCACAGCGCGAGACCCAGTACTTC. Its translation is CSARHSQRETQYF.

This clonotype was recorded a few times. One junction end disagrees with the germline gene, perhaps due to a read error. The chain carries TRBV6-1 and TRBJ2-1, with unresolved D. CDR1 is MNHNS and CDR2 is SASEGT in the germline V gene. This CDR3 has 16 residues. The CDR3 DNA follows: TGTGCCATCAGTGGAATCTCCGTCTCCCTGGGGAATGAGCAGTTCTTC. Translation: CAISGISVSLGNEQFF.

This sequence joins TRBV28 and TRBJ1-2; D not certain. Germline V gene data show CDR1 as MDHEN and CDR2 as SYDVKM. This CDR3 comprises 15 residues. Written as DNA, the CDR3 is TGTGGAGTCGAGTCGAGGGAGGTGCATAACTATGGCTACACCTTC. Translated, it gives CGVESREVHNYGYTF.

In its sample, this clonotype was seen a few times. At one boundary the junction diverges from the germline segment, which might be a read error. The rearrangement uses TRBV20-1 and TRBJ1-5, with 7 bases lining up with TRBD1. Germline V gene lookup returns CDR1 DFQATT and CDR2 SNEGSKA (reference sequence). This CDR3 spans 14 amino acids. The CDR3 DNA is TGCGGTGCCCTCCGGGACAGAGTAAATCAGCCCCAGCATTTT. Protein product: CGALRDRVNQPQHF.

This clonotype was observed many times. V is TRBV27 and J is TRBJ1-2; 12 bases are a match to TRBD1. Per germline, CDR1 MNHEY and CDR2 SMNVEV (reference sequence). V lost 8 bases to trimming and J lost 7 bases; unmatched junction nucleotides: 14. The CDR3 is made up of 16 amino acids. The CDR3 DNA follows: TGTGCCAGCCGGTCCGGGACAGGGGGCGAAAGGGGTGGCTACACCTTC. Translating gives CASRSGTGGERGGYTF.

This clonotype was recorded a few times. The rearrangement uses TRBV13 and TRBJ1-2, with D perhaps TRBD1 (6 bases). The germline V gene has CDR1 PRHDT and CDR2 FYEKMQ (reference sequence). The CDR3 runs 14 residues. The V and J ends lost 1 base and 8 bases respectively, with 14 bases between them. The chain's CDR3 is CASSLEGRTAGYTF. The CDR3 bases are TGTGCCAGCAGCTTAGAAGGGAGGACAGCCGGCTACACCTTC.

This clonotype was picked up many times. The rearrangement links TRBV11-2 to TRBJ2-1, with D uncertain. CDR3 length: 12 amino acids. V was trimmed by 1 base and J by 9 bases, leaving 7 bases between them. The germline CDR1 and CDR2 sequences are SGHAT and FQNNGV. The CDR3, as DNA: TGTGCCAGCAGCTTAGGGCCAGGTGAGCAGTTCTTC. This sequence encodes CASSLGPGEQFF.

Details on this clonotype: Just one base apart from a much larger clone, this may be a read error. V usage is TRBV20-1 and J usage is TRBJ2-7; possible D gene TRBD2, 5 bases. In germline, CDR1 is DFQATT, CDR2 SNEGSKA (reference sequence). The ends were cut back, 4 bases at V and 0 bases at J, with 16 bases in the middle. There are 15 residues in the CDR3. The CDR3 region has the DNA TGCAGTGCTATTTCCGGGATGCCCAGCTCCTACGAGCAGTACTTC. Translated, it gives CSAISGMPSSYEQYF.